One T cell receptor beta chain is described in this entry. The Seattle patients, enrolled during active infection, were followed longitudinally. Method: immunoSEQ multiplex PCR; TCRdb's copy keeps in-frame clones and lacks some. The profile shows roughly 290,000 clones, 80% to 95% of them singletons. These data come from a study of blood T cell repertoires in COVID-19. V dropped 6 bases and J dropped 5; count of bases not matched to a gene: 10. The CDR3 runs to 15 residues. CDR1 MNHEY and CDR2 SVGAGI come from the germline V gene. The chain joins TRBV6-5 to TRBJ2-7; 10 bases align to TRBD1. The sample was peripheral blood. The receptor's source is a woman in her thirties with COVID-19, enrolled during active disease. The CDR3 nucleotides are TGTGCCAGCAGCTATAACCGGGACAGGGGCCACGAGCAGTACTTC. Translated, it gives CASSYNRDRGHEQYF.